What follows are 30 T cell receptor beta chains derived from one specimen sequenced in a study of beta chain features in type 1 diabetes. General study findings and limits: For Type 1 diabetes patients, all four CD4+ subsets carried TCRB CDR3s that were moderately but significantly shorter.

Every isolated RNA sample was fully reverse transcribed, so sequencing captured expressed TCRB transcripts. Only in-frame clones appear in the TCRdb table, and some are missing; sequencing was by immunoSEQ multiplex PCR. The sample carries under 250,000 clones, approximately 14% recorded once. These receptors' targets are unknown. Sequencing was carried out using naive CD4+ T cells from blood. Every receptor here comes from a man aged 30 to 45 with type 1 diabetes.

This clone was picked up a small number of times. V is TRBV4-1 and J is TRBJ1-2; D is uncertain. Trimming removed 3 bases at V and 0 bases at J, with 14 bases between. Germline CDR1 and CDR2: MGHRA and YSYEKL. The CDR3 runs to 16 residues. The CDR3 loop is CASSQLPGYSNYGYTF. In DNA form, the CDR3 reads TGCGCCAGCAGCCAGCTCCCGGGATATTCTAACTATGGCTACACCTTC.

Only a few counts were recorded for this clone. The chain is built from TRBV19 and TRBJ2-2; TRBD1 agrees at 10 bases. The germline V gene has CDR1 LNHDA and CDR2 SQIVND (reference sequence). The CDR3 sequence is 16 residues long. V was clipped by 4 bases and J by 3 bases; unmatched bases: 5. In nucleotides, the CDR3 is TGTGCCAGTAGTAGGGGACAGGGGTACGACACCGGGGAGCTGTTTTTT. It is translated as CASSRGQGYDTGELFF.

The chain carries TRBV2 and TRBJ2-1; 11 bases map to TRBD2. The ends lost 6 bases at V and 4 bases at J; junction bases unmatched: 2. This CDR3 region has 14 residues. In germline, CDR1 is SNHLY, CDR2 FYNNEI. CDR3 protein: CASRASGGYNEQFF. CDR3 in DNA: TGTGCCAGCAGGGCTAGCGGGGGGTACAATGAGCAGTTCTTC.

J is TRBJ2-7 and V is TRBV6-6; 7 nucleotides align to TRBD1. The germline V gene has CDR1 MNHNY and CDR2 SVGAGI (reference sequence). The CDR3 sequence is 15 residues long. V lost 2 bases, J lost 6 bases, and 10 bases stayed unmatched. The CDR3 DNA reads TGTGCCAGCAGTTACCCCCCGGGACAGAGTCGCGAGCAGTACTTC. It is translated as CASSYPPGQSREQYF.

The CDR3 loop reads CASSLGGDNQPQHF. The CDR3 region has the DNA TGTGCCAGCAGCTTGGGGGGGGACAATCAGCCCCAGCATTTT. This chain uses TRBV7-9 with TRBJ1-5; D is perhaps TRBD1 (5 bases). The germline V gene encodes CDR1 SEHNR and CDR2 FQNEAQ (reference sequence). Trimming removed 3 bases from V and 3 bases from J, with 9 bases in between. The CDR3 runs to 14 residues.

This clone came up a few times. The V call is TRBV4-1, the J call TRBJ2-7, with TRBD2 matching over 7 bases. The V and J ends lost 4 bases and 4 bases, in that order; junction bases with no gene match: 25. CDR1 is MGHRA and CDR2 is YSYEKL in the germline V gene. This CDR3 comprises 20 residues. The CDR3 bases are TGCGCCAGCAGCCCCCATCCGGGACTACTGAACAAACCGCGCACATACGAGCAGTACTTC. This encodes CASSPHPGLLNKPRTYEQYF.

This chain uses TRBV6-6 with TRBJ1-1; TRBD1 matches at 8 bases. CDR3 length equals 15 residues. J gave up 4 bases and V 3 bases, and 7 bases lay outside the gene matches. CDR1 and CDR2 (germline): MNHNY, SVGAGI (reference sequence). This CDR3 reads CASSYGDRRATEAFF. The CDR3 DNA is TGTGCCAGCAGTTATGGGGACAGGAGAGCCACTGAAGCTTTCTTT.

J is TRBJ2-7 and V is TRBV5-4; D is unclear. The V end lost 1 base, the J end lost 0 bases, and 8 bases lay between the germline ends. This CDR3 region has 14 residues. Germline V lookup: CDR1 SGHNT, CDR2 YYREEE (reference sequence). The CDR3 DNA is TGTGCCAGCAGCTTGAAGACTGGCTCCTACGAGCAGTACTTC. Translating gives CASSLKTGSYEQYF.

DNA for the CDR3: TGTGCCAGCAGCTTAGGGGGCAGGGTCCCATTCTACGAGCAGTACTTC. Protein: CASSLGGRVPFYEQYF. The gene calls are TRBV7-8 and TRBJ2-7; D possibly corresponds to TRBD1 (5 bases). CDR3 length: 16 amino acids. Germline assignment: CDR1 SGHVS and CDR2 FQNEAQ. Trimming pared 1 base from V and 3 bases from J, leaving 16 bases between.

This clone came up a few times. This chain connects TRBV30 to TRBJ1-5; 9 bases are a match to TRBD1. V was clipped by 7 bases and J by 4 bases; unmatched bases: 2. Germline CDR1 reads GTSNPN; CDR2 reads SVGIG (reference sequence). The CDR3 loop spans 12 amino acids. This chain's CDR3 is CAFGTGNQPQHF. The CDR3 DNA follows: TGTGCCTTTGGGACAGGGAATCAGCCCCAGCATTTT.

In its sample, this clone was seen a few times. The rearrangement links TRBV5-6 to TRBJ2-2; D gene unclear. Germline CDR1 is SGHDT and CDR2 is YYEEEE. There are 14 residues in the CDR3. The V gene lost 2 bases and the J gene lost 4 bases, with 9 bases spanning the gap. CDR3 amino acids: CASSFWSSTGELFF. DNA for the CDR3: TGTGCCAGCAGCTTTTGGTCGAGCACCGGGGAGCTGTTTTTT.

This chain connects TRBV9 to TRBJ1-2; 7 positions agree with TRBD1. Germline V gene lookup returns CDR1 SGDLS and CDR2 YYNGEE. The CDR3 spans 14 residues. With V trimmed by 3 bases and J by 4 bases, 6 bases remained unmatched. The CDR3 DNA is TGTGCCAGCAGCGACCCGGGACAGCCCTATGGCTACACCTTC. Residues: CASSDPGQPYGYTF.

V is TRBV9 and J is TRBJ2-5; 13 nucleotides agree with TRBD2. TRBJ2-7 matches the DNA end more closely, so the J call is doubtful. In germline, CDR1 is SGDLS, CDR2 YYNGEE. CDR3 length: 15 residues. The CDR3 region has the DNA TGTGCCAGCAGCGGGGGACTAGCGGGGCCCTACGAGCAGTACTTC. Protein product: CASSGGLAGPYEQYF.

This rearrangement joins TRBV30 to TRBJ2-5, with a possible D match to TRBD2 (5 bases). With the DNA end fitting TRBJ2-7 better, the J assignment may be wrong. Germline CDR1 reads GTSNPN; CDR2 reads SVGIG (reference sequence). The CDR3 length is 15 residues. The DNA of the CDR3 is TGTGCCTGGAGTGTTCCCGGACTGTCACGCTACGAGCAGTACTTC. The encoded protein is CAWSVPGLSRYEQYF.

V and J are TRBV5-4 and TRBJ1-6; no definite D call. V lost 0 bases and J 10 bases, leaving 8 bases between the germline ends. Germline V lookup: CDR1 SGHNT, CDR2 YYREEE (reference sequence). This CDR3 comprises 13 residues. The CDR3 DNA reads TGTGCCAGCAGCTTGGAAGGAGGCTCACCCCTCCACTTT. Amino acids: CASSLEGGSPLHF.

V usage is TRBV28 and J usage is TRBJ2-3; 9 nucleotides line up with TRBD1. Germline CDR1 reads MDHEN; CDR2 reads SYDVKM. This CDR3 contains 15 residues. The junction had 9 bases not matched to a gene; V was cut back by 6 bases and J by 5 bases. As DNA, the CDR3 is TGTGCCAGCAGCACCTCCGGGACAGGGCAAGATACGCAGTATTTT. Encoded protein: CASSTSGTGQDTQYF.

This sequence joins TRBV7-9 and TRBJ1-3, with D unresolved. Per the germline V gene, CDR1 is SEHNR and CDR2 is FQNEAQ (reference sequence). The CDR3 covers 12 residues. The germline V and J ends were trimmed by 8 bases and 3 bases, with 8 bases remaining between them. The CDR3 DNA reads as TGTGCCAGCTATACAAGTGGAAACACCATATATTTT. This sequence encodes CASYTSGNTIYF.

The chain links TRBV6-5 to TRBJ1-1; 7 positions match TRBD1. V lost 8 bases, J lost 4 bases, and 13 bases stayed unmatched. Germline-derived CDR1 and CDR2 are MNHEY and SVGAGI. This CDR3 region has 15 residues. The CDR3 reads CASGRGGLGSTEAFF. CDR3 bases: TGTGCCAGCGGGCGAGGGGGCCTTGGAAGCACTGAAGCTTTCTTT.

The V call is TRBV7-9, the J call TRBJ2-1; tentative D call: TRBD2 (6 bases). CDR1 and CDR2 (germline): SEHNR, FQNEAQ (reference sequence). V lost 5 bases and J lost 5, with 16 bases in between. The CDR3 runs to 15 residues. CDR3 loop: CASSLGRGGHNEQFF. CDR3 nucleotide sequence: TGTGCCAGCAGCCTGGGAAGGGGAGGTCACAATGAGCAGTTCTTC.

This clone has just a few counts. V gene TRBV29-1 combines with J gene TRBJ1-2; D not resolved. The germline V gene encodes CDR1 SQVTM and CDR2 ANQGSEA. V lost 0 bases, J lost 5 bases, and 13 bases lay in between. The CDR3 loop spans 14 amino acids. Written as DNA, the CDR3 is TGCAGCGTTGAAGAAAGCGGACTGGAGTATGGCTACACCTTC. This sequence encodes CSVEESGLEYGYTF.

The sample holds a few counts of this clone. In DNA form, the CDR3 reads TGTGCCAGCAGCTCCGGGACAGCCTCCTACGAGCAGTACTTC. Translated: CASSSGTASYEQYF. The rearrangement uses TRBV7-9 and TRBJ2-7, with 7 bases aligning to TRBD1. The germline CDR1 and CDR2 sequences are SEHNR and FQNEAQ (reference sequence). Losses at the gene ends were 4 bases for V and 0 bases for J; bases not matched to a gene: 3. The CDR3 extends over 14 amino acids. The full variable domain, in which reference TRBV7-9 and TRBJ2-7 provide the parts outside the CDR3, is DTGVSQNPRHKITKRGQNVTFRCDPISEHNRLYWYRQTLGQGPEFLTYFQNEAQLEKSRLLSDRFSAERPKGSFSTLEIQRTEQGDSAMYLCASSSGTASYEQYFGPGTRLTVT.

This clone was recorded a few times. The chain recombines TRBV7-9 with TRBJ1-2; perhaps TRBD1 as D (5 bases). The ends were cut back, 5 bases at V and 8 bases at J, with 12 bases in the middle. The CDR3 is 12 residues long. The germline V gene has CDR1 SEHNR and CDR2 FQNEAQ (reference sequence). The CDR3 bases are TGTGCCAGCAGCACCCCCAGGGTCGGCTACACCTTC. It translates to CASSTPRVGYTF. The full variable domain, with the rest looked up from reference TRBV7-9 and TRBJ1-2, is DTGVSQNPRHKITKRGQNVTFRCDPISEHNRLYWYRQTLGQGPEFLTYFQNEAQLEKSRLLSDRFSAERPKGSFSTLEIQRTEQGDSAMYLCASSTPRVGYTFGSGTRLTVV.

The V gene is TRBV5-6, the J gene TRBJ1-1; D gene unclear. Looked up from germline, CDR1 is SGHDT and CDR2 is YYEEEE. The CDR3 contains 14 residues. Between the trimmed V and J ends, which lost 2 bases and 4 bases, there was a span of 12 bases. The CDR3 sequence: CASSLGQVGTEAFF. The CDR3 DNA follows: TGTGCCAGCAGCTTAGGCCAGGTTGGCACTGAAGCTTTCTTT.

This clone appeared a few times. This sequence joins TRBV27 and TRBJ2-3; D is unclear. Trimming shortened V by 5 bases and J by 8 bases, and 17 bases separated the two germline ends. Germline V gene lookup returns CDR1 MNHEY and CDR2 SMNVEV (reference sequence). The CDR3 covers 14 residues. CDR3 loop: CASSARLSLGTQYF. DNA for the CDR3: TGTGCCAGCAGTGCCCGACTGAGTTTGGGTACGCAGTATTTT.

This clone was observed a handful of times. J is TRBJ2-3 and V is TRBV7-8, with 9 bases aligning to TRBD1. CDR3 length equals 16 residues. Germline V gene data show CDR1 as SGHVS and CDR2 as FQNEAQ. J was trimmed by 3 bases and V by 6 bases; bases with no gene match: 10. DNA of the CDR3: TGTGCCAGCAGGTCGGAACAGGGGGCGGCGACAGATACGCAGTATTTT. Residues: CASRSEQGAATDTQYF.

The rearrangement links TRBV9 to TRBJ1-1, with 7 bases matching TRBD1. The CDR3 covers 17 residues. In germline, CDR1 is SGDLS, CDR2 YYNGEE. J gave up 0 bases and V 3 bases, and 11 bases lay outside the gene matches. This CDR3 is CASSGGGQEVMNTEAFF. DNA for the CDR3: TGTGCCAGCAGCGGGGGCGGACAGGAGGTCATGAACACTGAAGCTTTCTTT.

This clone was observed a few times. The chain has TRBV14 and TRBJ1-2; possibly TRBD1 for D (5 bases). The CDR3 consists of 15 residues. V lost 1 base, J lost 2 bases, and 11 bases lay in between. CDR1 and CDR2 from the germline V gene are SGHDN and FVKESK. The CDR3 region has the DNA TGTGCCAGCAGCCAAGGGGGCAGGCTGAACTATGGCTACACCTTC. Its protein product is CASSQGGRLNYGYTF.

This clone has a handful of counts. V is TRBV11-2 and J is TRBJ2-5; D is perhaps TRBD2 (7 bases). The germline gives CDR1 SGHAT, CDR2 FQNNGV. The CDR3 spans 14 residues. The V end was cut by 5 bases, the J end by 5 bases, with 15 bases between. CDR3 region: CASSARRGRETQYF. CDR3 nucleotides: TGTGCCAGCAGCGCAAGGCGGGGGCGGGAGACCCAGTACTTC.

The rearrangement uses TRBV29-1 and TRBJ2-7; D is unclear. CDR3 length equals 13 residues. Germline CDR1 reads SQVTM; CDR2 reads ANQGSEA. V was cut by 4 bases and J by 2 bases, with 12 bases left in between. This CDR3 reads CSVVAALTYEQYF. The DNA of the CDR3 is TGCAGCGTTGTGGCCGCTCTGACCTACGAGCAGTACTTC.

The CDR3 region is CASSVRPSSYNEQFF. The CDR3 coding sequence is TGTGCCAGCAGTGTTCGCCCGAGCTCCTACAATGAGCAGTTCTTC. The chain links TRBV6-4 to TRBJ2-1; D is ambiguous. Per the germline V gene, CDR1 is MRHNA and CDR2 is SNTAGT. The V end was cut by 4 bases, the J end by 0 bases, with 10 bases between. This CDR3 has 15 amino acids.